This entry concerns a single T cell receptor (beta chain). This entry is derived from a study of OX40 agonist ivuxolimab in advanced cancers. TCRdb's copy holds only in-frame clones and misses some; the assay was immunoSEQ multiplex PCR. The sample shows tens of thousands of clones, 80% to 85% of them seen only once. The CDR3 covers 15 residues. V lost 2 bases and J lost 1; bases outside the gene matches: 2. Germline V gene lookup returns CDR1 PRHDT and CDR2 FYEKMQ (reference sequence). V usage is TRBV13 and J usage is TRBJ2-3; the match to TRBD1 covers 8 bases. This receptor was taken from an adult with an advanced solid tumor such as melanoma, head and neck, liver or kidney cancer. The sequenced sample was CD4+ or CD8+ T cells sorted from blood, obtained in a trial of the OX40 agonist ivuxolimab. CDR3: CASSLSGQGTDTQYF. For the CDR3, the DNA is TGTGCCAGCAGCTTATCGGGACAGGGCACAGATACGCAGTATTTT.